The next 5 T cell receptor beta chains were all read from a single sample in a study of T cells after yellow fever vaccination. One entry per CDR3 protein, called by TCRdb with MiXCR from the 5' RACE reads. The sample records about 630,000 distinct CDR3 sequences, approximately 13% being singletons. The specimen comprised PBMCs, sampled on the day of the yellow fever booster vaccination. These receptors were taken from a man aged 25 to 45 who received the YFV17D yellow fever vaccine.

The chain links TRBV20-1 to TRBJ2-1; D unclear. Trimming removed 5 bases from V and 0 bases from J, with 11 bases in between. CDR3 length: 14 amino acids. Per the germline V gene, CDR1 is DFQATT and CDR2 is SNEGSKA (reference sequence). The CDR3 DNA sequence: TGCAGTGCTCCCCGGACCGACTCCTACAATGAGCAGTTCTTC. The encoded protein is CSAPRTDSYNEQFF.

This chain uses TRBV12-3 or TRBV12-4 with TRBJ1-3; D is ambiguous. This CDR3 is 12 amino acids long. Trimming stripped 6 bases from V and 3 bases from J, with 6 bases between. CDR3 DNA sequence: TGTGCCAGCAGGTTTGATGGAAACACCATATATTTT. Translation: CASRFDGNTIYF.

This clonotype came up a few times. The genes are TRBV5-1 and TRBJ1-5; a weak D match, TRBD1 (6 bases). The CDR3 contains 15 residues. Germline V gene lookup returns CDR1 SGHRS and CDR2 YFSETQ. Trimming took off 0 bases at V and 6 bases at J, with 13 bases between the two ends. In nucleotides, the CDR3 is TGCGCCAGCAGCTTGGAAGGGGGGGCAGGTCAGCCCCAGCATTTT. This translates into CASSLEGGAGQPQHF.

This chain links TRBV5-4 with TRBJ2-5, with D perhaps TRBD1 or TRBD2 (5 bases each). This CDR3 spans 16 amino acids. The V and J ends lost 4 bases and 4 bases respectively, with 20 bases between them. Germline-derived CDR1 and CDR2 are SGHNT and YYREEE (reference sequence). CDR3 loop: CASSAQIGGRGETQYF. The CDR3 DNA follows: TGTGCCAGCAGCGCTCAGATTGGGGGTCGGGGAGAGACCCAGTACTTC.

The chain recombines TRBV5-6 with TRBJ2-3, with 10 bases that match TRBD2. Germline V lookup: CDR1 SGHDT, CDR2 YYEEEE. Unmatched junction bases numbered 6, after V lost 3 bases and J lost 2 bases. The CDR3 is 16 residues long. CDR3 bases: TGTGCCAGCAGCTGGACTAGCGGATTTTCCACAGATACGCAGTATTTT. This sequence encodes CASSWTSGFSTDTQYF.